Listed below are T cell receptor beta chains from one sample, sequenced in a study of blood T cells in healthy people across ages. TCRdb re-called the 5' RACE reads through MiXCR, storing one row per CDR3 protein. This table has under 700,000 distinct CDR3 sequences, about 24% appearing once. The same sample was also used in a study of T cells of mothers and their children.

Sample: blood. The receptor source for this set is a boy younger than 18 in good health. The CDR3 runs from the conserved cysteine through the conserved F or W. The order of the fields is CDR3 DNA, CDR3 protein, clone size, D gene, J gene, V gene. D genes are given only for firm matches. Size values are once, few and many counts, or a class for expanded clones, and some rows have none.

DNA: TGTGCCAGCAGCCCCGGAACAAGAAGGACCCAGTACTTC; CDR3: CASSPGTRRTQYF; size: few; D: -; J: TRBJ2-5; V: TRBV6-4
DNA: TGTGCCAGCAGTCCCGACATTAACCGGGATGAGCAGTTCTTC; CDR3: CASSPDINRDEQFF; size: -; D: -; J: TRBJ2-1; V: TRBV28
DNA: TGTGCCAGCAGTTTTAGACGGGGCTGGGACACTGTAGCTTTCTTT; CDR3: CASSFRRGWDTVAFF; size: -; D: -; J: TRBJ1-1; V: TRBV28
DNA: TGCAGTGCCAGGGGAGCTACAGGGTACGAGCAGTACTTC; CDR3: CSARGATGYEQYF; size: -; D: -; J: TRBJ2-7; V: TRBV20-1
DNA: TGCAGCGGAACCCAAGAGACCCAGTACTTC; CDR3: CSGTQETQYF; size: -; D: -; J: TRBJ2-5; V: TRBV29-1
DNA: TGTGCCAGCAGCGCTCGGGGCGAGCGGGGGATCCTCGGGGAGCTGTTTTTT; CDR3: CASSARGERGILGELFF; size: -; D: TRBD2; J: TRBJ2-2; V: TRBV7-2
DNA: TGTGCCAGCAGTACCGGGACTAGAGCAGGCGCGCAGTACTTC; CDR3: CASSTGTRAGAQYF; size: few; D: TRBD2; J: TRBJ2-7; V: TRBV2
DNA: TGTGCCAGCAGTTTATATCCGGGACAGGGGACGAGTGTGCAGTTCTTC; CDR3: CASSLYPGQGTSVQFF; size: -; D: TRBD1; J: TRBJ2-1; V: TRBV27
DNA: TGTGCCAGCAGCCTCGGGACAGGGGGCAGCGGGGAGCTGTTTTTT; CDR3: CASSLGTGGSGELFF; size: -; D: TRBD1; J: TRBJ2-2; V: TRBV9
DNA: TGCGCCAGCAGTCCATGGGACAGGGGAGAGACCCAGTACTTC; CDR3: CASSPWDRGETQYF; size: few; D: TRBD1; J: TRBJ2-5; V: TRBV23-1
DNA: TGTGCCAGCAGCTTAATCGATTGGAGGGAGACCCAGTACTTC; CDR3: CASSLIDWRETQYF; size: -; D: -; J: TRBJ2-5; V: TRBV7-2
DNA: TGCAGTGCTGCCGGGACAGACGATTACGAGCAGTACTTC; CDR3: CSAAGTDDYEQYF; size: -; D: TRBD1; J: TRBJ2-7; V: TRBV20-1
DNA: TGTGCCAGCAGCTCAGAGCGGGGGTACAATGAGCAGTTCTTC; CDR3: CASSSERGYNEQFF; size: few; D: TRBD2; J: TRBJ2-1; V: TRBV7-6
DNA: TGTGCCAGCAGTACCACACAGGGAGGGAATGAAAAACTGTTTTTT; CDR3: CASSTTQGGNEKLFF; size: few; D: -; J: TRBJ1-4; V: TRBV2
DNA: TGTGCCAGCAGGGAGGTAATTCGACCCTACGAGCAGTACTTC; CDR3: CASREVIRPYEQYF; size: -; D: -; J: TRBJ2-7; V: TRBV6-2/TRBV6-3
DNA: TGTGCCAGCAGCCCAGGCCTCGACCAGTACTTC; CDR3: CASSPGLDQYF; size: -; D: -; J: TRBJ2-5; V: TRBV2
DNA: TGTGCCAGCAGCTTAGTAGGCCCCCAAGCGGTCTCCTACAATGAGCAGTTCTTC; CDR3: CASSLVGPQAVSYNEQFF; size: -; D: -; J: TRBJ2-1; V: TRBV7-8
DNA: TGTGCCAGCAGCTCCAGCGGGGACTACCGTTCGGAGACCCAGTACTTC; CDR3: CASSSSGDYRSETQYF; size: few; D: TRBD2; J: TRBJ2-5; V: TRBV7-2
DNA: TGTGCCAGCAGTTGGGGGCAGGGCGAAGCTTTCTTT; CDR3: CASSWGQGEAFF; size: few; D: -; J: TRBJ1-1; V: TRBV12-3/TRBV12-4
DNA: TGTGCCAGCAGCTCAGAGGCTGCCCCTAATTCACCCCTCCACTTT; CDR3: CASSSEAAPNSPLHF; size: few; D: -; J: TRBJ1-6; V: TRBV7-3
DNA: TGTGCCAGCAGTTTTTCCGGCGGAGAGCCCCAGCATTTT; CDR3: CASSFSGGEPQHF; size: -; D: -; J: TRBJ1-5; V: TRBV12-3/TRBV12-4
DNA: TGTGCCACCAGCTTCACGGGAAAACTGTTTTTT; CDR3: CATSFTGKLFF; size: -; D: -; J: TRBJ1-4; V: TRBV15
DNA: TGCGCCAGCAGCCAAGGACAGGGGGGATACAATGAGCAGTTCTTC; CDR3: CASSQGQGGYNEQFF; size: few; D: TRBD1; J: TRBJ2-1; V: TRBV4-1
DNA: TGTGCCAGCTCACCAGGCAGGTCGGAGGAAGCTTTCTTT; CDR3: CASSPGRSEEAFF; size: few; D: -; J: TRBJ1-1; V: TRBV18
DNA: TGCAGCGTCCGCACCCCATTCGAGTCAAAGAATGAGAGGGGCTATGGCTACACCTTC; CDR3: CSVRTPFESKNERGYGYTF; size: -; D: -; J: TRBJ1-2; V: TRBV29-1
DNA: TGTGCCAGCAGTCTAACAAAGAGCTCTGGCTACACCTTC; CDR3: CASSLTKSSGYTF; size: -; D: -; J: TRBJ1-2; V: TRBV27
DNA: TGTGCCAGCAGTCCAGCGGGCACAAAAAACATTCGGTACTTC; CDR3: CASSPAGTKNIRYF; size: few; D: -; J: TRBJ2-4; V: TRBV3-1
DNA: TGTGCCAGCAGTTTATCGGCTAGTAGCGGGACCCAGTACTTC; CDR3: CASSLSASSGTQYF; size: -; D: -; J: TRBJ2-5; V: TRBV27
DNA: TGTGCCAGCAGCTCGTACTCGGGCGGGGGGATGAACACCGGGGAGCTGTTTTTT; CDR3: CASSSYSGGGMNTGELFF; size: -; D: TRBD2; J: TRBJ2-2; V: TRBV13
DNA: TGCAGCGTTCCCCAGCGGGACTACAATGAGCAGTTCTTC; CDR3: CSVPQRDYNEQFF; size: -; D: TRBD2; J: TRBJ2-1; V: TRBV29-1